The source of this T cell receptor (beta chain) is a study of tumor-infiltrating lymphocytes in oesophageal squamous cell carcinoma. TCRdb independently ran MiXCR on the PCR reads; one entry per CDR3 protein. The table has 20,000 or so distinct CDR3 sequences, around two fifths seen once. There are many counts of this clonotype. This sequence may be a read error, since a much larger clone differs from it by one base. Germline assignment: CDR1 SGHRS and CDR2 YFSETQ. The CDR3 consists of 14 residues. The clonotype comes from a male donor with esophageal squamous cell carcinoma. The chain carries TRBV5-1 and TRBJ2-1; tentatively, D is TRBD2 (6 bases). The end of the DNA aligns better with TRBJ2-7, so the J call may be wrong. The sequenced material came from esophageal tumor tissue. The CDR3 sequence: CASSLKRVYNEQYF. CDR3 sequence (DNA): TGCGCCAGCAGCTTAAAGCGGGTCTACAATGAGCAGTACTTC.